These T cell receptor beta chains were read from a single sample in a study of blood T cell repertoires in COVID-19. The assay was immunoSEQ multiplex PCR, and TCRdb's table has in-frame clones only and misses some. The data show approximately 110,000 clones, with 81% seen just once and approximately 1.5% held by the top ten. The sample comprised peripheral blood. These receptors all come from a man aged 50 or older with acute or convalescent COVID-19. CDR3s include the opening cysteine and the closing phenylalanine or tryptophan. Fields, in order: V gene, clone size, D gene, J gene, CDR3 protein, CDR3 DNA. A D gene is named only where the DNA matches it firmly. Clone size is shown for a subset of rows, as once, few, many or a class of expanded clone.

TRBV5-4	-	TRBD1	TRBJ1-1	CASSTQDRVNTEAFF	TGTGCCAGCAGCACGCAGGACAGGGTGAACACTGAAGCTTTCTTT
TRBV28	-	-	TRBJ1-4	CASSKRGTGTPNEKLFF	TGTGCCAGCAGTAAAAGGGGAACCGGGACACCTAATGAAAAACTGTTTTTT
TRBV2	-	TRBD1	TRBJ1-1	CASSARGTEGNTEAFF	TGTGCCAGCAGTGCAAGGGGGACAGAAGGCAACACTGAAGCTTTCTTT
TRBV4-1	-	TRBD1	TRBJ2-3	CASSQAGQPSTDTQYF	TGCGCCAGCAGCCAAGCGGGACAGCCTAGCACAGATACGCAGTATTTT
TRBV24-1	-	-	TRBJ1-2	CATSDSGRRGGYTF	TGTGCCACCAGTGACTCGGGGAGGAGGGGTGGCTACACCTTC
TRBV24-1	few	-	TRBJ1-1	CATSGDFAEAFF	TGTGCCACCAGCGGGGATTTCGCTGAAGCTTTCTTT
TRBV7-9	-	TRBD1	TRBJ2-1	CATDRGSYNEQFF	TGTGCCACAGACAGGGGGTCCTACAATGAGCAGTTCTTC
TRBV27	-	TRBD1	TRBJ2-7	CASGPPGQGLYEQYF	TGTGCCAGCGGTCCACCGGGACAGGGTTTGTACGAGCAGTACTTC
TRBV5-1	-	-	TRBJ2-6	CASSPGTTSGANVLTF	TGCGCCAGCAGCCCCGGGACAACCTCTGGGGCCAACGTCCTGACTTTC
TRBV18	-	TRBD2	TRBJ2-3	CASSPSPGLASYAQYF	TGTGCCAGCTCACCCTCGCCGGGACTAGCTTCATATGCGCAGTATTTT